These 12 T cell receptor beta chains were all obtained from the same sample, sequenced in a study of T-cell memory formation after mild COVID-19. TCRdb ran MiXCR on the 5' RACE reads and lists one entry per CDR3 protein. The repertoire includes 100,000 to 130,000 distinct CDR3 sequences, about 15% of them detected once, and about 39% sits in the top ten. The sequencing sample was made of PBMCs or a T cell subset sorted from them (not recorded which). The source of these receptors is a man aged 18 to 30 who had mild COVID-19 (a few samples of this study predate the infection). Cell type and time point are not known.

The rearrangement uses TRBV27 and TRBJ1-2; D is unclear. The CDR3 extends over 12 amino acids. Trimming removed 4 bases from V and 7 bases from J, with 10 bases in between. The V gene's germline CDR1 is MNHEY and CDR2 SMNVEV (reference sequence). The CDR3 reads CASSYGGAGYTF. The CDR3 region has the DNA TGTGCCAGCAGTTACGGAGGAGCTGGCTACACCTTC.

The rearrangement joins TRBV6-5 to TRBJ1-5; D gene ambiguous. The CDR3 extends over 13 amino acids. V dropped 9 bases and J dropped 0 bases, with 9 bases sitting between them. Germline CDR1 and CDR2: MNHEY and SVGAGI. The CDR3 nucleotides are TGTGCCAGTAGCCTTAATAGCAATCAGCCCCAGCATTTT. It specifies CASSLNSNQPQHF.

This clonotype was observed at least ten times. The rearrangement joins TRBV20-1 to TRBJ2-3; 9 nucleotides agree with TRBD2. Trimming cost V 3 bases and J 6 bases; bases outside gene matches: 10. The CDR3 covers 15 residues. Germline V gene sequence: CDR1 DFQATT, CDR2 SNEGSKA (reference sequence). The CDR3 spells CSARVSGGPVDTQYF. The CDR3 nucleotides read TGCAGTGCTAGGGTTAGCGGGGGCCCCGTGGATACGCAGTATTTT.

In its sample, this clonotype was seen many times. The CDR3 DNA sequence: TGCGCCAGCAGCGCCGCGGGACACCCCTACGAGCAGTACTTC. This translates into CASSAAGHPYEQYF. The chain joins TRBV10-1 to TRBJ2-7; D is tentatively TRBD1 or TRBD2 (6 bases each). Trimming took off 6 bases at V and 2 bases at J, with 14 bases between the two ends. CDR3 length: 14 residues. CDR1 and CDR2 from the germline V gene are WNHNN and SYGVQD (reference sequence).

The J gene is TRBJ2-3, the V gene TRBV24-1; 10 bases are shared with TRBD2. This CDR3 spans 17 amino acids. Losses at the gene ends were 4 bases for V and 5 bases for J; bases not matched to a gene: 11. In germline, CDR1 is KGHDR, CDR2 SFDVKD. CDR3 nucleotides: TGTGCCACCAGTGACCCCCTAGCGGGGGAAGGGGAAGATACGCAGTATTTT. Its protein is CATSDPLAGEGEDTQYF.

The rearrangement joins TRBV4-1 to TRBJ1-2, with 8 nucleotides matching TRBD1. Germline-derived CDR1 and CDR2 are MGHRA and YSYEKL. The CDR3 covers 17 residues. Unmatched junction bases numbered 9, after V lost 0 bases and J lost 3 bases. Here the CDR3 reads CASSQDREQGVYYGYTF. The CDR3 bases are TGCGCCAGCAGCCAAGACAGAGAACAGGGGGTTTACTATGGCTACACCTTC.

The DNA of the CDR3 is TGTGCCAGCACCCCGGGACCGATGAACACTGAAGCTTTCTTT. This gives the protein CASTPGPMNTEAFF. The chain combines TRBV7-9 with TRBJ1-1, with a weak D call TRBD1 (5 bases). With 7 bases removed from V and 0 bases from J, the gap between germline ends came to 12 bases. The CDR3 consists of 14 residues. Germline lookup yields CDR1 SEHNR and CDR2 FQNEAQ (reference sequence).

This clonotype was counted between two and nine times. The V call is TRBV11-2, the J call TRBJ2-4; D unresolved. The CDR3 length is 12 residues. Trimming took 2 bases from V and 11 from J, leaving 10 bases between them. Germline CDR1 reads SGHAT; CDR2 reads FQNNGV. In nucleotides, the CDR3 is TGTGCCAGCAGCTTATTGTCGGCAGTTCAGTACTTC. It translates to CASSLLSAVQYF.

The chain recombines TRBV7-2 with TRBJ1-1; 7 bases map to TRBD1. V lost 2 bases and J lost 7; bases outside the gene matches: 4. CDR3 size: 13 residues. The germline V gene encodes CDR1 SGHTA and CDR2 FQGNSA. The DNA of the CDR3 is TGTGCCAGCAGCTTAAGACAGGGTCGTGAAGCTTTCTTT. Amino acids: CASSLRQGREAFF.

This clonotype has only a few counts. The chain is built from TRBV5-1 and TRBJ1-2; TRBD1 is a possible D gene (5 bases). This CDR3 is 15 amino acids long. Germline loops: CDR1 SGHRS, CDR2 YFSETQ. Deletions cut 0 bases from V and 4 bases from J, with 13 bases between. The CDR3, as DNA: TGCGCCAGCAGCTTGGGGGGGACCCTCGTCTATGGCTACACCTTC. Residues: CASSLGGTLVYGYTF.

A single count supports this clonotype. The V gene is TRBV5-1, the J gene TRBJ2-5; 7 bases match TRBD1. Germline V lookup: CDR1 SGHRS, CDR2 YFSETQ. The V segment lost 0 bases and the J segment 2 bases; nucleotides outside the gene matches: 4. The CDR3 covers 15 residues. CDR3 in amino acids: CASSLGTGAQETQYF. The CDR3, as DNA: TGCGCCAGCAGCTTGGGTACAGGGGCACAAGAGACCCAGTACTTC.

J is TRBJ1-1 and V is TRBV19, with D unresolved. Trimming removed 1 base from V and 0 bases from J, with 3 bases in between. Germline CDR1 reads LNHDA; CDR2 reads SQIVND (reference sequence). This CDR3 is built from 13 residues. CDR3 sequence reads: CASSIGMNTEAFF. The CDR3 DNA reads TGTGCCAGTAGTATAGGGATGAACACTGAAGCTTTCTTT.